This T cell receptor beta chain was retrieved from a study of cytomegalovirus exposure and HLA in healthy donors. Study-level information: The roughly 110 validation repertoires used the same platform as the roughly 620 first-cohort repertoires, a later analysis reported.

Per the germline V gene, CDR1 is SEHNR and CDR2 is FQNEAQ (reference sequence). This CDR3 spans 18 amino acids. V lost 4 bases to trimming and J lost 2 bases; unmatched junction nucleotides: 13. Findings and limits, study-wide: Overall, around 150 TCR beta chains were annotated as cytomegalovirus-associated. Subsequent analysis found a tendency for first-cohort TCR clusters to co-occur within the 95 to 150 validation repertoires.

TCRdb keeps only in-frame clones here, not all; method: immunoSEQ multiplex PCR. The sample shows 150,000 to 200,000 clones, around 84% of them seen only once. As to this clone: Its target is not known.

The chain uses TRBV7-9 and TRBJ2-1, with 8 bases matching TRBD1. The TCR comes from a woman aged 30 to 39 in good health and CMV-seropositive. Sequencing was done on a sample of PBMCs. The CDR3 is CASSSGQVAYETYNEQFF. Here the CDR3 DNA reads TGTGCCAGCAGCTCGGGACAGGTCGCTTACGAGACCTACAATGAGCAGTTCTTC.